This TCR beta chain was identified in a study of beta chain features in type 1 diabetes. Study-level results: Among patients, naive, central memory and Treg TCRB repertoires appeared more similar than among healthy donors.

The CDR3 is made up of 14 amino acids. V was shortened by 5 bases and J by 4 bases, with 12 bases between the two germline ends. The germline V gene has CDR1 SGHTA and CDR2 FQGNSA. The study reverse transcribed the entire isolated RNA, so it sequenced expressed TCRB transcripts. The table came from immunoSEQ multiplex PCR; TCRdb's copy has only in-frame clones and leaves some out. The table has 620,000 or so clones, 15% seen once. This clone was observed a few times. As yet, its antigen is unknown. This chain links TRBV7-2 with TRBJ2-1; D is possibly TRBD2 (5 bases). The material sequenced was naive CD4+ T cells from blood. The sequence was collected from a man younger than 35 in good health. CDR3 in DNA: TGTGCCAGCAGCCGGAAGAGGGAATACAATGAGCAGTTCTTC. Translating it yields CASSRKREYNEQFF. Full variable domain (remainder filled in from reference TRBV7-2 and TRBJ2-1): GAGVSQSPSNKVTEKGKDVELRCDPISGHTALYWYRQSLGQGLEFLIYFQGNSAPDKSGLPSDRFSAERTGGSVSTLTIQRTQQEDSAVYLCASSRKREYNEQFFGPGTRLTVL.